This TCR beta chain is from a study of blood T cell repertoires in COVID-19. Turning to the study itself: Samples of COVID-19 (acute and convalescent) were obtained from the United States, Italy and Spain. In each case, the material was cDNA or gDNA derived from T cells, B-cell-depleted T cells, or PBMCs.

The CDR3 has 15 amino acids. Germline V gene data show CDR1 as GTSNPN and CDR2 as SVGIG (reference sequence). With 5 bases clipped from V and 3 bases from J, the junction kept 4 bases outside the gene matches. This clone is classed as medium-sized. Original analysis: Reference gene primer amplification yielded estimated nucleated cell counts. The data were produced by immunoSEQ multiplex PCR, yet TCRdb's version contains in-frame clones alone and is incomplete. Clone size and the V and J calls come from that table; the DNA yielded D and trimming. The data contain 25,000 to 30,000 clones, about 85% of them singletons.

The TCR was taken from a human donor in a cohort sampled during active COVID-19. The genes are TRBV30 and TRBJ2-2, with TRBD1 matching over 12 bases. Material: peripheral blood. The CDR3 DNA is TGTGCCTGGGGGACAGGGGGCAGGGACACCGGGGAGCTGTTTTTT. As protein: CAWGTGGRDTGELFF.